The entry below describes one T cell receptor (beta chain). The sample belongs to a study of blood T cell repertoires in COVID-19. Sequenced by immunoSEQ multiplex PCR; TCRdb stores in-frame clones only, minus some. The repertoire includes about 480,000 clones, about 91% of them detected once, and roughly 12% sits in the top ten. It was during active infection that Seattle patients were enrolled and then longitudinally followed. Germline CDR1 reads MNHEY; CDR2 reads SVGAGI. This CDR3 comprises 14 residues. Trimming left V 5 bases short and J 3 bases short, with 10 bases between. The sequence was obtained from a woman aged 50 to 60 with COVID-19, enrolled during active disease. The rearrangement uses TRBV6-5 and TRBJ1-4; D might be TRBD1 (6 bases). The sequenced sample consisted of peripheral blood. CDR3 region: CASSRKGANEKLFF. The CDR3 DNA sequence: TGTGCCAGCAGTCGAAAGGGGGCTAATGAAAAACTGTTTTTT.